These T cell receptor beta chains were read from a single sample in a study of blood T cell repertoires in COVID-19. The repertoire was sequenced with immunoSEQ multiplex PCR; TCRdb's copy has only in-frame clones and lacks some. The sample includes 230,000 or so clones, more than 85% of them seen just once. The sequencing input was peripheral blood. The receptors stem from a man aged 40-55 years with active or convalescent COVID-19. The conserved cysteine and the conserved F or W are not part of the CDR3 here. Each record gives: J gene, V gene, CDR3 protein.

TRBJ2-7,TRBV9,ASSAGGLREQY
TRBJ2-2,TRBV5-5,ASSFARGYQAGELF
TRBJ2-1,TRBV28,ASSAGLSDYNEQF
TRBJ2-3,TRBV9,ASSPRTGGDTQY
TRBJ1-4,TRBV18,ASSPQGATNEKLF
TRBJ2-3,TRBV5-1,ASSRLAGPTDTQY
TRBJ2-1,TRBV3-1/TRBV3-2,ATSQPGARGRAFEQF
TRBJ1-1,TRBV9,ASSPTPYTEAF
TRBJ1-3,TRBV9,ASSSTSGTGFGTIY
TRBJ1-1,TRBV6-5,ASIGTWGNQAF
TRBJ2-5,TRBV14,ASSQYVGGPVETQY
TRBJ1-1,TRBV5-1,ASSLGQGGRTEAF
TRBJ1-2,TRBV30,AYPKAGRDYT
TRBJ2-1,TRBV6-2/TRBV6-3,ASSYSVREPYNEQF
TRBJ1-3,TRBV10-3,AISETGNSGNTIY
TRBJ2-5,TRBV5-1,ASRTSPRETQY
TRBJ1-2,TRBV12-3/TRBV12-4,ASSLTGDRGYT
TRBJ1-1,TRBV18,ASSPDREEGF
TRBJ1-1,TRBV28,ASRRQGLGTEAF
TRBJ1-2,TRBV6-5,ASSVTGQAEYGYT
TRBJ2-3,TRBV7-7,ASSLATGADTQY
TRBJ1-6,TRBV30,AWSYANSPLH
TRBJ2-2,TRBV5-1,ASSQTSGPNTGELF
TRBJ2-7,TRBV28,ASSSMTYEQY
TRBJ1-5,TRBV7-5,VRSPGSQGNNQPQH
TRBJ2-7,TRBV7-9,ASTGGIFYEQY
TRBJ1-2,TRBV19,ASSLTGTPYGYT